A selection of T cell receptor beta chains follows, all from one sample in a study of T cells after posttransplantation cyclophosphamide. Assay: immunoSEQ multiplex PCR; the TCRdb copy retains only in-frame clones and omits some. The data hold about 32,000 clones, with 91% observed a single time. Sequenced: naive CD4+ T cells sorted from blood. These TCRs come from a man aged 25 to 40 in good health and a related stem cell transplant donor. Each CDR3 is given with its conserved first and last residue. D genes are given only for firm matches. Clone size appears in some rows only: once, few, many, or a class for an expanded clone.

TRBJ2-7	15	.	TRBV15	.	TGTGCCACCAGCAGAGAGTATGGAGGGAACTACGAGCAGTACTTC	CATSREYGGNYEQYF
TRBJ2-5	14	.	TRBV27	.	TGTGCCAGCAGTCTTACAGGGTTCCAAGAGACCCAGTACTTC	CASSLTGFQETQYF
TRBJ2-7	13	.	TRBV5-6	.	TGTGCCAGCAGCTTGGACAGATCCTACGAGCAGTACTTC	CASSLDRSYEQYF
TRBJ1-5	14	.	TRBV21-1	.	TGTGCCAGCAGCAATAGGAGGGGTCGCCAGCCCCAGCATTTT	CASSNRRGRQPQHF
TRBJ2-3	12	.	TRBV7-8	.	TGTGCCAGCAGCCTATCCAGGGATACGCAGTATTTT	CASSLSRDTQYF
TRBJ2-5	17	.	TRBV5-5	.	TGTGCCAGCAGCTCCAAGGGGCAGGGTCCCCTCCAAGAGACCCAGTACTTC	CASSSKGQGPLQETQYF
TRBJ1-5	14	.	TRBV7-2	.	TGTGCCAGCACTTCAGCGGCCCACGGGCAGCCCCAGCATTTT	CASTSAAHGQPQHF
TRBJ2-5	13	.	TRBV18	.	TGTGCCAGCTCACAATTGGAGGGGGAGACCCAGTACTTC	CASSQLEGETQYF
TRBJ1-6	18	.	TRBV19	.	TGTGCCAGTAGTATAGTCTTCCAGGGGAGCTCCTATAATTCACCCCTCCACTTT	CASSIVFQGSSYNSPLHF
TRBJ2-5	15	TRBD1	TRBV27	once	TGTGCCAGCAGTTCATCCGGGACAGGGAGGGAGACCCAGTACTTC	CASSSSGTGRETQYF
TRBJ1-6	15	TRBD1	TRBV5-1	.	TGCGCCAGCGGATTCTCGGACAGGGATAATTCACCCCTCCACTTT	CASGFSDRDNSPLHF
TRBJ2-2	19	TRBD2	TRBV9	.	TGTGCCAGCAGCGTAGATGGGACTAGACCACCGGGGGGGACCGGGGAGCTGTTTTTT	CASSVDGTRPPGGTGELFF
TRBJ1-5	15	TRBD1	TRBV6-1	.	TGTGCCACCTTTGGACAGGGGTATAGCAATCAGCCCCAGCATTTT	CATFGQGYSNQPQHF
TRBJ2-1	14	TRBD1	TRBV5-1	.	TGCGCCAGCAGTTGGGACAGGTTTAGGAATGAGCAGTTCTTC	CASSWDRFRNEQFF
TRBJ1-1	13	.	TRBV7-3	.	TGTGCCAGCAGCTTAGGCAGGAACACTGAAGCTTTCTTT	CASSLGRNTEAFF
TRBJ2-5	15	.	TRBV11-2	.	TGTGCCAGCAGCCTAGGGTCCTTTTCGGAAGAGACCCAGTACTTC	CASSLGSFSEETQYF
TRBJ1-5	14	.	TRBV6-5	.	TGTGCCTGTGCAAGCCCCGGGTCGGGTCAGCCCCAGCATTTT	CACASPGSGQPQHF
TRBJ2-2	16	TRBD1	TRBV5-1	.	TGCGCCAGCAGCTTCCGGACAGGGGTTACGACCGGGGAGCTGTTTTTT	CASSFRTGVTTGELFF
TRBJ2-7	14	.	TRBV5-1	few	TGCGCCAGCAGCCCTCGGGGAAAGGCCTACGAGCAGTACTTC	CASSPRGKAYEQYF
TRBJ1-1	13	.	TRBV28	.	TGTGCCATCAAAGGAGGGGTTGGGACTGAAGCTTTCTTT	CAIKGGVGTEAFF
TRBJ2-1	16	TRBD2	TRBV6-5	.	TGTGCCAGCAGTTACTCCTTGACTAGCGGGTACAATGAGCAGTTCTTC	CASSYSLTSGYNEQFF
TRBJ1-4	14	.	TRBV19	.	TGTGCCAGTAGTAAAGCGACCACTAATGAAAAACTGTTTTTT	CASSKATTNEKLFF
TRBJ1-2	14	TRBD1	TRBV2	.	TGTGCCAGCAGTCATGACAGGGGGCGCCATGGCTACACCTTC	CASSHDRGRHGYTF
TRBJ2-1	14	.	TRBV5-7	.	TGTGCCAGCCCCTATAGCATGAGGAACAATGAGCAGTTCTTC	CASPYSMRNNEQFF
TRBJ2-3	13	.	TRBV5-4	.	TGTGCCAGCAGCTTGCACGGGAGTGATACGCAGTATTTT	CASSLHGSDTQYF
TRBJ2-7	14	.	TRBV7-9	.	TGTGCCAGCAGCTTAGGTGCAGGGTCCTACGAGCAGTACTTC	CASSLGAGSYEQYF